Listed here is a single TCR beta chain. Its target is not known. Through negative isolation, CD4+ and CD8+ T cells were obtained, while TEMRA cells were enriched using FACS. Reverse transcription of 0.5 to 1 ug RNA was performed with random hexamers. From the immunoSEQ multiplex PCR reads, TCRdb called clonotypes with MiXCR, one entry per CDR3 protein. Here the sample spans fewer than 300,000 distinct CDR3 sequences, around 84% being singletons. The data are from a study of CD8 T cells in Susac syndrome. Notes on the study in general: The authors acknowledged that their TCR sequencing and HLA analysis involved a relatively small number of individuals.

The sample taken for sequencing was CD8+ T cells from PBMCs. The sequence was obtained from a human donor with multiple sclerosis.

In DNA, the CDR3 is TGTGCCAGCAGCCAGACAGGGGGGGAGGAGACCCAGTACTTC. This encodes CASSQTGGEETQYF. The rearrangement joins TRBV12-3 or TRBV12-4 to TRBJ2-5, with TRBD1 identical over 9 bases. The V gene end was trimmed by 6 bases and the J gene end by 5 bases; junction bases not matched to a gene: 7. The CDR3 consists of 14 residues.